The present entry profiles one T cell receptor beta chain with its context. Its antigen is currently unknown. A universal primer site came from template switching; cDNA carried unique molecular identifiers. TCRdb ran MiXCR on the 5' RACE reads and lists one entry per CDR3 protein. The sample holds roughly 1,500,000 distinct CDR3 sequences, 25% to 35% seen once. CDR1 and CDR2 (germline): ENHRY, SYGVKD. The CDR3 has 14 residues. This record comes from a study of identical twins. Findings of the study overall: Carriage of fewer insertions was seen in abundant cord blood beta clonotypes, whereas memory repertoires showed none. Out-of-frame TCR alpha sharing in monozygotic twins exceeded recombination model predictions.

Donors uniformly comprised healthy Caucasians. The sequence was collected from a newborn girl in good health. The specimen sequenced was cord blood. The chain combines TRBV10-3 with TRBJ2-4, with TRBD1 matching over 7 bases. The end of the DNA fits TRBJ2-7 better, so the J call may be wrong. As DNA, the CDR3 is TGTGCCATCACCTCGACAGGGCCCCCCTACGAGCAGTACTTC. This gives the protein CAITSTGPPYEQYF.